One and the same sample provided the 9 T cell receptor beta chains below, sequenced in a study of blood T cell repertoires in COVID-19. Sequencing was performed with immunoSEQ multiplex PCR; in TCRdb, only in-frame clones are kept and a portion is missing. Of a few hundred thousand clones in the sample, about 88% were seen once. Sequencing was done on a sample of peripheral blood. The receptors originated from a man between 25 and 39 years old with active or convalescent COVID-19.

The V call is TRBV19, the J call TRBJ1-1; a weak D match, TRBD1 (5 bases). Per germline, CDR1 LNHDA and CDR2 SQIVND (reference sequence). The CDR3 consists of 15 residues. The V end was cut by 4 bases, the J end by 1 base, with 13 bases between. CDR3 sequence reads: CASSTPRVGNTEAFF. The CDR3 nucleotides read TGTGCCAGTAGTACCCCCAGGGTAGGGAACACTGAAGCTTTCTTT.

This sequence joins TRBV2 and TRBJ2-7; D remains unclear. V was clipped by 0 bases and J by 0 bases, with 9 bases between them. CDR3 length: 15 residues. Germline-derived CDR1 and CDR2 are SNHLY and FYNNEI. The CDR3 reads CASSEAYSNSYEQYF. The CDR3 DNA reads TGTGCCAGCAGTGAAGCGTATAGTAACTCCTACGAGCAGTACTTC. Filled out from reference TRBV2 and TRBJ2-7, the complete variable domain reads EPEVTQTPSHQVTQMGQEVILRCVPISNHLYFYWYRQILGQKVEFLVSFYNNEISEKSEIFDDQFSVERPDGSNFTLKIRSTKLEDSAMYFCASSEAYSNSYEQYFGPGTRLTVT.

CDR3 in DNA: TGTGCCAGCAGCTTGGCCTTCGGGAAATCTGGGGCCAACGTCCTGACTTTC. Protein: CASSLAFGKSGANVLTF. The chain combines TRBV5-5 with TRBJ2-6, with D possibly being TRBD2 (5 bases). CDR3 length equals 17 residues. Germline V CDR1 and CDR2: SGHKS, YYEKEE (reference sequence). V was clipped by 0 bases and J by 1 base, with 11 bases between them.

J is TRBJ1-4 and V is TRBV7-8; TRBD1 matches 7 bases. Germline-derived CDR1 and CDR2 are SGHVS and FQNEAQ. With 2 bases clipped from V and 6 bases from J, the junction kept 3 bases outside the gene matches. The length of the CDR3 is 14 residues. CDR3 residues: CASSLYGTDEKLFF. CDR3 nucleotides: TGTGCCAGCAGCTTATACGGGACAGATGAAAAACTGTTTTTT.

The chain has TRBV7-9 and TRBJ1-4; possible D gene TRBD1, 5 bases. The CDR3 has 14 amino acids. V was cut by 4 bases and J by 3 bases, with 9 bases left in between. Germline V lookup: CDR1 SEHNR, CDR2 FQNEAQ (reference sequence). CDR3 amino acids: CASSSGGANEKLFF. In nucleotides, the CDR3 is TGTGCCAGCAGCTCCGGGGGGGCTAATGAAAAACTGTTTTTT.

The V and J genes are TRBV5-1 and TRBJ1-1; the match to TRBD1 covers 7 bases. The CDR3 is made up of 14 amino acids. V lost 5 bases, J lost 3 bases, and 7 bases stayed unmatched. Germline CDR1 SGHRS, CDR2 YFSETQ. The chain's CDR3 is CASRSGTVDTEAFF. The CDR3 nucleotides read TGCGCCAGCAGGTCCGGGACAGTGGACACTGAAGCTTTCTTT. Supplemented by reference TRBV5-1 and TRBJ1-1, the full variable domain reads KAGVTQTPRYLIKTRGQQVTLSCSPISGHRSVSWYQQTPGQGLQFLFEYFSETQRNKGNFPGRFSGRQFSNSRSEMNVSTLELGDSALYLCASRSGTVDTEAFFGQGTRLTVV.

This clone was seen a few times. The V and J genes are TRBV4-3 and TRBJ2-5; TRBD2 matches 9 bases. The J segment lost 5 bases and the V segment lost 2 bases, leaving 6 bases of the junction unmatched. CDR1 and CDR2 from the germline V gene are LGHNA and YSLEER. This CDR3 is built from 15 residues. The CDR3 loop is CASSQMSSGAETQYF. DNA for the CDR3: TGCGCCAGCAGCCAAATGTCTAGCGGGGCGGAGACCCAGTACTTC.

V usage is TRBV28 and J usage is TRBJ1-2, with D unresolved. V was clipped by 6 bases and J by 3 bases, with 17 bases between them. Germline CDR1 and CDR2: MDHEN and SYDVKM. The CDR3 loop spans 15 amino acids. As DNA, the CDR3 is TGTGCCAGCAGCTCCCGGATTCGGGGTGACTATGGCTACACCTTC. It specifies CASSSRIRGDYGYTF.

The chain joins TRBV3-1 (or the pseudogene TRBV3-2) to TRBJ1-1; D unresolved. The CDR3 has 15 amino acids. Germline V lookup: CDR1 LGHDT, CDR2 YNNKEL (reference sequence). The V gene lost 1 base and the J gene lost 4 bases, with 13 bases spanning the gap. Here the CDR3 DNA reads TGTGCCAGCAGCCAAGTAGGACGGAGGGTCACTGAAGCTTTCTTT. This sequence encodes CASSQVGRRVTEAFF.